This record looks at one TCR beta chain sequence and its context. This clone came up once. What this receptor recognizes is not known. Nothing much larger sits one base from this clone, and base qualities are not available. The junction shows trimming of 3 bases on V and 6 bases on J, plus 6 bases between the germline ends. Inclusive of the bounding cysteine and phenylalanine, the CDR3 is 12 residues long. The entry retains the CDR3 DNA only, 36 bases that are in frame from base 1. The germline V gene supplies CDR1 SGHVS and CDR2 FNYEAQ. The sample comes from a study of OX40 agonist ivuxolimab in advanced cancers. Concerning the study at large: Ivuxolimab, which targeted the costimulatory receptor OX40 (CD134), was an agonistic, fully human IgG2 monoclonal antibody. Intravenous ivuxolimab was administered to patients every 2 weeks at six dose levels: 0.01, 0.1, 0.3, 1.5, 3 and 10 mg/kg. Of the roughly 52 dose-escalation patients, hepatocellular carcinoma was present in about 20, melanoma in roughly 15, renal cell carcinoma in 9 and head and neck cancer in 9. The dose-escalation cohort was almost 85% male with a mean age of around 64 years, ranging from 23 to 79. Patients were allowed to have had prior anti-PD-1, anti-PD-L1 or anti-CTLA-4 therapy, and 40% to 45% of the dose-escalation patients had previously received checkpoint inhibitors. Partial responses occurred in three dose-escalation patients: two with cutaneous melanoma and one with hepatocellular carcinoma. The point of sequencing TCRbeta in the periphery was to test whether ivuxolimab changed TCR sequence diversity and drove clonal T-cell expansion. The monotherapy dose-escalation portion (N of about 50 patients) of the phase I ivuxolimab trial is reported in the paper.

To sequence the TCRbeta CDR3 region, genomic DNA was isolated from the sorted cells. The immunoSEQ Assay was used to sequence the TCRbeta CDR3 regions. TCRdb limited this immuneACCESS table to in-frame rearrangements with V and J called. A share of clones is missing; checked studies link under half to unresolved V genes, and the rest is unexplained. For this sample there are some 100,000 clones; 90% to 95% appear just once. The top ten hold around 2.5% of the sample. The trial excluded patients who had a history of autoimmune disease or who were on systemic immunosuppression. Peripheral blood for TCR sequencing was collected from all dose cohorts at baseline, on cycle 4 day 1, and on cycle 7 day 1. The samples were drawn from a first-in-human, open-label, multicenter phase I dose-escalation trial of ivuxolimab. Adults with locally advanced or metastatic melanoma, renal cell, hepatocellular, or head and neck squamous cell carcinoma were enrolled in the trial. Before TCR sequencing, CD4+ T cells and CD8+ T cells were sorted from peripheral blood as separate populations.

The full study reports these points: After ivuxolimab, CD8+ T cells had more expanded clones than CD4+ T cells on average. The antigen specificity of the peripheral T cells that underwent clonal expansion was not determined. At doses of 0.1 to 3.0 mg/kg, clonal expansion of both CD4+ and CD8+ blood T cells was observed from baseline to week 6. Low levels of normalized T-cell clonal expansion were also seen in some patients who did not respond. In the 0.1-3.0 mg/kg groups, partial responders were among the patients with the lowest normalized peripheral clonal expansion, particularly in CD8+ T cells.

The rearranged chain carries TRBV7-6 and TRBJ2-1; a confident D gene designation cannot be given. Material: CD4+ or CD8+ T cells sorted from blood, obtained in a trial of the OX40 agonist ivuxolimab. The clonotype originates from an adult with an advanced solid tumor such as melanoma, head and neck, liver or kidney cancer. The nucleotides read TGTGCCAGCAGCTTCGGTCTCAATGAGCAGTTCTTC. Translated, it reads CASSFGLNEQFF.